The 19 T cell receptor beta chains below all came from one sample that was sequenced in a study of CD8+ T cells in alopecia areata. cDNA prepared by RNA extraction and subsequent reverse transcription served as the template for sequencing. The assay was immunoSEQ multiplex PCR, and TCRdb's table has in-frame clones only and misses some. This table holds 150,000 to 200,000 clones, 55% found once. Input material: CD4+ T cells sorted from blood. These receptors came from a human donor in good health.

The chain employs TRBV6-6 and TRBJ2-1; 14 bases are a match to TRBD2. In germline, CDR1 is MNHNY, CDR2 SVGAGI (reference sequence). V was pared by 6 bases and J by 9 bases, with 7 bases of the junction left unmatched. This CDR3 contains 15 residues. The DNA for the CDR3 is TGTGCCAGCAGGGCCCCGGGACTAGCGGGAGTTGAGCAGTTCTTC. This codes for CASRAPGLAGVEQFF.

This chain connects TRBV30 to TRBJ2-2, with 10 bases that match TRBD2. This CDR3 has 15 residues. Germline V gives CDR1 GTSNPN, CDR2 SVGIG (reference sequence). Trimming at V came to 3 bases and at J to 3 bases, leaving 4 bases not matched to a gene. CDR3 nucleotides: TGTGCCTGGAGACCTCTAGCGGGGGACACCGGGGAGCTGTTTTTT. Its translation is CAWRPLAGDTGELFF.

This chain connects TRBV5-4 to TRBJ2-5; 7 positions match TRBD1. V lost 6 bases and J lost 0; bases outside the gene matches: 8. Germline assignment: CDR1 SGHNT and CDR2 YYREEE (reference sequence). This CDR3 is 15 amino acids long. The CDR3 sequence: CASTKGARYQETQYF. CDR3 nucleotides: TGTGCCAGCACCAAGGGGGCGCGGTACCAAGAGACCCAGTACTTC.

V is TRBV18 and J is TRBJ2-7, with a possible D match to TRBD2 (7 bases). The V end lost 1 base, the J end lost 4 bases, and 8 bases lay between the germline ends. The CDR3 extends over 13 amino acids. Per germline, CDR1 KGHSH and CDR2 LQKENI. The CDR3 nucleotides read TGTGCCAGCTCACCACAGGGGGGGTACGAGCAGTACTTC. It codes for CASSPQGGYEQYF.

The chain joins TRBV7-9 to TRBJ2-7, with D possibly matching TRBD2 (6 bases). Germline V lookup: CDR1 SEHNR, CDR2 FQNEAQ (reference sequence). V was pared by 2 bases and J by 5 bases, with 13 bases between. The CDR3 covers 14 residues. This CDR3 is CASSLSAGGNEQYF. CDR3 coding DNA: TGTGCCAGCAGCTTATCGGCCGGGGGAAACGAGCAGTACTTC. Combining the CDR3 with reference TRBV7-9 and TRBJ2-7 gives the whole variable domain DTGVSQNPRHKITKRGQNVTFRCDPISEHNRLYWYRQTLGQGPEFLTYFQNEAQLEKSRLLSDRFSAERPKGSFSTLEIQRTEQGDSAMYLCASSLSAGGNEQYFGPGTRLTVT.

The chain is built from TRBV18 and TRBJ2-7; no clear D gene. Germline CDR1 and CDR2: KGHSH and LQKENI. The V and J ends lost 1 base and 0 bases respectively, with 10 bases between them. The CDR3 spans 15 residues. CDR3 bases: TGTGCCAGCTCACCACAGGGCCACGACTCCTACGAGCAGTACTTC. It translates to CASSPQGHDSYEQYF. The full variable domain, in which reference TRBV18 and TRBJ2-7 provide the parts outside the CDR3, is NAGVMQNPRHLVRRRGQEARLRCSPMKGHSHVYWYRQLPEEGLKFMVYLQKENIIDESGMPKERFSAEFPKEGPSILRIQQVVRGDSAAYFCASSPQGHDSYEQYFGPGTRLTVT.

The gene calls are TRBV20-1 and TRBJ1-2; D gene unclear. Germline values: CDR1 DFQATT, CDR2 SNEGSKA (reference sequence). The CDR3 is 11 amino acids. The CDR3 DNA sequence: TGCAGCCATACAGCTAACTATGGCTACACCTTC. It encodes CSHTANYGYTF.

The genes are TRBV29-1 and TRBJ1-2, with a weak D call TRBD1 (6 bases). CDR1 SQVTM and CDR2 ANQGSEA come from the germline V gene. The V end was cut by 6 bases, the J end by 4 bases, with 18 bases between. The CDR3 contains 14 residues. Here the CDR3 reads CSVTTNREGYGYTF. In nucleotides, the CDR3 is TGCAGCGTCACAACAAACAGGGAGGGCTATGGCTACACCTTC.

This sequence joins TRBV27 and TRBJ1-5, with D unresolved. Germline V gene sequence: CDR1 MNHEY, CDR2 SMNVEV (reference sequence). V lost 0 bases, J lost 2 bases, and 8 bases lay in between. The CDR3 is made up of 15 amino acids. CDR3 nucleotides: TGTGCCAGCAGTTTATCCCATGGGGGCAATCAGCCCCAGCATTTT. Translated, it gives CASSLSHGGNQPQHF.

The gene calls are TRBV4-2 and TRBJ2-5; 9 nucleotides align to TRBD2. Trimming removed 7 bases from V and 4 bases from J; junction bases left unmatched: 10. Germline loops: CDR1 LGHNA, CDR2 YNFKEQ. CDR3 length equals 15 residues. The CDR3 DNA reads as TGTGCCAGCAAAAAGGAAGCGGGAGGTGGAGAGACCCAGTACTTC. This translates into CASKKEAGGGETQYF.

The rearrangement links TRBV5-1 to TRBJ1-1; 8 bases fit TRBD1. This CDR3 has 15 amino acids. Looked up from germline, CDR1 is SGHRS and CDR2 is YFSETQ. V lost 5 bases, J lost 1 base, and 7 bases stayed unmatched. The CDR3 region is CASRRSGTGNTEAFF. DNA for the CDR3: TGCGCCAGCAGACGATCCGGGACAGGGAACACTGAAGCTTTCTTT.

V gene TRBV14 combines with J gene TRBJ1-2, with TRBD1 identical over 9 bases. This CDR3 is 11 amino acids long. Germline CDR1 is SGHDN and CDR2 is FVKESK. J gave up 12 bases and V 8 bases, and 7 bases lay outside the gene matches. CDR3 bases: TGTGCCAGCGGCGCACAGGGGGCTAACACCTTC. Protein product: CASGAQGANTF.

The rearrangement uses TRBV6-5 and TRBJ1-2, with 8 bases fitting TRBD1. From germline, CDR1 is MNHEY and CDR2 SVGAGI. V lost 2 bases and J lost 4; bases outside the gene matches: 3. The CDR3 runs to 14 residues. CDR3 coding DNA: TGTGCCAGCAGTTACGCTGGACAGGGCTATGGCTACACCTTC. It specifies CASSYAGQGYGYTF.

This clone was counted only a few times. The chain couples TRBV28 to TRBJ1-5; the D gene is possibly TRBD1 (5 bases). The CDR3 length is 15 residues. The germline V gene encodes CDR1 MDHEN and CDR2 SYDVKM. V was pared by 3 bases and J by 11 bases, with 20 bases between. The CDR3 loop is CASSFSGTRSTAQHF. The CDR3, as DNA: TGTGCCAGCAGTTTCTCCGGGACGAGGAGTACGGCCCAGCATTTT.

This clone has at least ten counts. The chain couples TRBV7-9 to TRBJ2-5, with unresolved D. V was trimmed by 1 base and J by 4 bases, leaving 7 bases between them. Germline assignment: CDR1 SEHNR and CDR2 FQNEAQ (reference sequence). The CDR3 loop spans 13 amino acids. DNA of the CDR3: TGTGCCAGCAGCTTAGTGCAGAGAGAGACCCAGTACTTC. Amino acids: CASSLVQRETQYF.

The J gene is TRBJ2-3, the V gene TRBV5-1; D is unresolved. Trimming took off 0 bases at V and 10 bases at J, with 9 bases between the two ends. The CDR3 is 12 amino acids. Germline assignment: CDR1 SGHRS and CDR2 YFSETQ. The CDR3 DNA reads as TGCGCCAGCAGCTTGGCTGAGCGTGCGCAGTATTTT. This gives the protein CASSLAERAQYF.

The chain couples TRBV7-6 to TRBJ1-5, with no clear D. This CDR3 region has 13 residues. Germline lookup yields CDR1 SGHVS and CDR2 FNYEAQ. Trimming removed 5 bases at V and 6 bases at J, with 11 bases between. The CDR3 loop is CASSPLAGQPQHF. The DNA for the CDR3 is TGTGCCAGCAGCCCCCTGGCGGGTCAGCCCCAGCATTTT. The full variable domain, its missing parts supplied by reference TRBV7-6 and TRBJ1-5, is GAGVSQSPRYKVTKRGQDVALRCDPISGHVSLYWYRQALGQGPEFLTYFNYEAQQDKSGLPNDRFSAERPEGSISTLTIQRTEQRDSAMYRCASSPLAGQPQHFGDGTRLSIL.

The CDR3 loop is CASSPLPTSRQETQYF. CDR3 DNA sequence: TGCGCCAGCAGCCCTTTACCGACTAGCAGACAAGAGACCCAGTACTTC. V is TRBV4-1 and J is TRBJ2-5; 7 nucleotides align to TRBD2. Germline CDR1 reads MGHRA; CDR2 reads YSYEKL. CDR3 length: 16 residues. With 4 bases clipped from V and 2 bases from J, the junction kept 10 bases outside the gene matches.

The CDR3 spells CASRSFSTDTQYF. In DNA, the CDR3 is TGTGCCAGCAGAAGTTTTAGCACAGATACGCAGTATTTT. This chain links TRBV6-6 with TRBJ2-3; no clear D. CDR1 is MNHNY, CDR2 SVGAGI, per germline (reference sequence). V dropped 6 bases and J dropped 0 bases, with 7 bases sitting between them. This CDR3 contains 13 residues.